One sample yielded the 27 T cell receptor beta chains listed below, sequenced in a study of cytomegalovirus exposure and HLA in healthy donors. The PCR employed 60 Vbeta primers together with 13 Jbeta primers. Repertoires were generated with immunoSEQ multiplex PCR, while TCRdb's copy carries only in-frame clones and drops some. Of a few hundred thousand clones in the sample, 65% to 90% were seen once. The sequenced material came from PBMCs. The receptors originated from a girl between 5 and 17 years old in good health and CMV-seronegative.

This clone was found a few times. V usage is TRBV4-3 and J usage is TRBJ1-1; TRBD1 is a possible D gene (5 bases). CDR1 and CDR2 from the germline V gene are LGHNA and YSLEER. There are 16 residues in the CDR3. Deletions cut 0 bases from V and 1 base from J, with 12 bases between. CDR3 in amino acids: CASSQDARVPNTEAFF. The DNA for the CDR3 is TGCGCCAGCAGCCAAGATGCCAGGGTACCGAACACTGAAGCTTTCTTT.

V usage is TRBV5-1 and J usage is TRBJ2-6; 7 positions match TRBD1. From germline, CDR1 is SGHRS and CDR2 YFSETQ. CDR3 length: 17 amino acids. The ends lost 4 bases at V and 0 bases at J; junction bases unmatched: 7. CDR3 sequence (DNA): TGCGCCAGCAGCGGGACAGAGCCTTACTCTGGGGCCAACGTCCTGACTTTC. Translating gives CASSGTEPYSGANVLTF.

This rearrangement joins TRBV4-3 to TRBJ1-2, with 7 bases matching TRBD1. Germline V gene lookup returns CDR1 LGHNA and CDR2 YSLEER. Germline trimming cut 1 base from V and 10 bases from J; bases unmatched to any gene: 9. This CDR3 spans 14 amino acids. The CDR3 loop is CASSQVGTGAVYTF. As DNA, the CDR3 is TGCGCCAGCAGCCAAGTAGGCACAGGGGCGGTCTACACCTTC.

The table lists this clone with a few counts. The chain uses TRBV6-1 and TRBJ2-7, with TRBD1 as a possible D gene (5 bases). V gave up 7 bases and J gave up 0 bases, with 16 bases separating them. Germline lookup yields CDR1 MNHNS and CDR2 SASEGT. CDR3 length: 15 amino acids. The DNA of the CDR3 is TGTGCCAGCAAAGCAGGGCCGTCGGTCTCCTACGAGCAGTACTTC. Its translation: CASKAGPSVSYEQYF.

The chain employs TRBV28 and TRBJ2-7; TRBD1 might be the D (5 bases). CDR1 and CDR2 (germline): MDHEN, SYDVKM. The length of the CDR3 is 14 residues. Trimming left V 3 bases short and J 3 bases short, with 12 bases between. This chain's CDR3 is CASSLWGPNYEQYF. CDR3 sequence (DNA): TGTGCCAGCAGTTTGTGGGGCCCTAACTACGAGCAGTACTTC.

This rearrangement joins TRBV28 to TRBJ1-2; 9 nucleotides line up with TRBD1. The CDR3 is made up of 16 amino acids. Unmatched junction bases numbered 10, after V lost 3 bases and J lost 5 bases. The germline CDR1 and CDR2 sequences are MDHEN and SYDVKM. DNA for the CDR3: TGTGCCAGCAGTTTCCCACAGGGGGCTAGGGGGTATGGCTACACCTTC. Translation: CASSFPQGARGYGYTF.

The chain recombines TRBV28 with TRBJ1-3; D call uncertain. The germline V gene encodes CDR1 MDHEN and CDR2 SYDVKM. V lost 6 bases and J lost 8, with 17 bases in between. This CDR3 is built from 14 residues. CDR3 bases: TGTGCCAGCAGACCGGCCCGCCCCGAGGACACCATATATTTT. Its translation is CASRPARPEDTIYF.

The V and J genes are TRBV4-2 and TRBJ2-2; TRBD2 matches 10 bases. In germline, CDR1 is LGHNA, CDR2 YNFKEQ. This CDR3 spans 18 amino acids. V dropped 0 bases and J dropped 5; count of bases not matched to a gene: 9. The CDR3: CASSQESASGGGTGELFF. The CDR3 region has the DNA TGTGCCAGCAGCCAAGAGTCGGCTAGCGGGGGAGGAACCGGGGAGCTGTTTTTT.

The chain employs TRBV30 and TRBJ2-6; D call uncertain. This CDR3 comprises 18 residues. Germline-derived CDR1 and CDR2 are GTSNPN and SVGIG (reference sequence). The germline V and J ends were trimmed by 0 bases and 5 bases, with 20 bases remaining between them. For the CDR3, the DNA is TGTGCCTGGAGTGTAAGTAGATCGAGGCGGATCCGGGCCAACGTCCTGACTTTC. Its translation is CAWSVSRSRRIRANVLTF.

This rearrangement joins TRBV6-5 to TRBJ2-2, with D unresolved. The CDR3 has 12 amino acids. Germline-derived CDR1 and CDR2 are MNHEY and SVGAGI. V was shortened by 6 bases and J by 4 bases, with 6 bases between the two germline ends. The CDR3 region has the DNA TGTGCCAGCAGCCCGTCCACCGGGGAGCTGTTTTTT. The encoded protein is CASSPSTGELFF.

The chain employs TRBV28 and TRBJ1-4, with a weak D call TRBD1 (6 bases). The CDR3 runs to 16 residues. Trimming left V 10 bases short and J 0 bases short, with 18 bases between. Germline CDR1 is MDHEN and CDR2 is SYDVKM. CDR3 sequence (DNA): TGTGCCATTAGCCTACAGGGAACGGCAACTAATGAAAAACTGTTTTTT. Translation: CAISLQGTATNEKLFF.

Notes on this clone: One end of the junction varies from germline; a read error may be responsible. The chain is built from TRBV5-1 and TRBJ2-1, with 13 bases fitting TRBD2. The CDR3 length is 16 residues. Germline CDR1 SGHRS, CDR2 YFSETQ. As DNA, the CDR3 is TGCGCCAGCTGCTTAACCGGGACTAGCGGGACCAATGAGCAGTTCTTC. Its translation: CASCLTGTSGTNEQFF.

This chain uses TRBV28 with TRBJ2-7; 9 bases map to TRBD2. Germline loops: CDR1 MDHEN, CDR2 SYDVKM. The CDR3 is made up of 16 amino acids. V was pared by 2 bases and J by 2 bases, with 7 bases of the junction left unmatched. The CDR3 here is CASSLAGGAETYEQYF. The DNA for the CDR3 is TGTGCCAGCAGTTTAGCGGGAGGGGCAGAAACCTACGAGCAGTACTTC. The entire variable domain, with the rest obtained from reference TRBV28 and TRBJ2-7, is as follows: DVKVTQSSRYLVKRTGEKVFLECVQDMDHENMFWYRQDPGLGLRLIYFSYDVKMKEKGDIPEGYSVSREKKERFSLILESASTNQTSMYLCASSLAGGAETYEQYFGPGTRLTVT.

This clone was counted between two and nine times. The CDR3 DNA reads as TGTGCCAGCAGCTTGGCGGGACTAGATCTCTCCGGGGCCAACGTCCTGACTTTC. Translating it yields CASSLAGLDLSGANVLTF. V and J are TRBV7-8 and TRBJ2-6; 8 bases fit TRBD2. The CDR3 consists of 18 residues. V gave up 3 bases and J gave up 4 bases; unmatched junction bases: 11. CDR1 is SGHVS, CDR2 FQNEAQ, per germline.

This CDR3 is CASSLRVAGTLGVNTQYF. CDR3 nucleotide sequence: TGTGCCAGCAGCTTAAGGGTAGCGGGTACCTTAGGGGTGAATACGCAGTATTTT. The chain joins TRBV7-7 to TRBJ2-3, with TRBD2 matching 7 bases. V was clipped by 2 bases and J by 7 bases; unmatched bases: 18. This CDR3 is 18 amino acids long. In germline, CDR1 is SSHAT, CDR2 FNYEAQ (reference sequence).

CDR3 coding DNA: TGTGCCAGCAGTTCGACAGGGCGCAATCAGCCCCAGCATTTT. Protein sequence: CASSSTGRNQPQHF. This sequence joins TRBV27 and TRBJ1-5; 7 nucleotides align to TRBD1. Germline values: CDR1 MNHEY, CDR2 SMNVEV (reference sequence). The ends lost 4 bases at V and 2 bases at J; junction bases unmatched: 2. The CDR3 totals 14 residues.

This sequence joins TRBV4-2 and TRBJ2-7; 8 nucleotides align to TRBD2. Germline CDR1 and CDR2: LGHNA and YNFKEQ. V dropped 1 base and J dropped 0; count of bases not matched to a gene: 5. CDR3 size: 16 residues. CDR3 protein: CASSQVGGRSSYEQYF. The CDR3 coding sequence is TGTGCCAGCAGCCAAGTAGGCGGGAGGAGCTCCTACGAGCAGTACTTC.

The chain's CDR3 is CASSNRVLNEKLFF. In DNA, the CDR3 is TGTGCCAGTTCAAACAGGGTCCTTAATGAAAAACTGTTTTTT. This sequence joins TRBV18 and TRBJ1-4; TRBD1 might be the D (6 bases). The CDR3 loop spans 14 amino acids. Germline assignment: CDR1 KGHSH and CDR2 LQKENI. V gave up 9 bases and J gave up 4 bases, with 15 bases separating them.

This sequence joins TRBV7-9 and TRBJ2-2, with 13 positions matching TRBD2. CDR3 size: 18 residues. CDR1 and CDR2 (germline): SEHNR, FQNEAQ (reference sequence). After removal of 4 bases from V and 1 base from J, the junction contained 6 bases not matched to a gene. This chain's CDR3 is CASSSPRTSGRNTGELFF. In nucleotides, the CDR3 is TGTGCCAGCAGCTCCCCAAGGACTAGCGGGAGGAACACCGGGGAGCTGTTTTTT.

There are a few counts of this clone. The rearrangement links TRBV18 to TRBJ2-1, with TRBD2 matching 16 bases. Germline CDR1 and CDR2: KGHSH and LQKENI. With V trimmed by 6 bases and J by 6 bases, 17 bases remained unmatched. The CDR3 contains 20 residues. CDR3 nucleotide sequence: TGTGCCAGCTCTATCTTTGGGACTAGCGGGAGGGCCGGCCCATTCAATGAGCAGTTCTTC. Its translation: CASSIFGTSGRAGPFNEQFF. The full variable domain, rest sourced from reference TRBV18 and TRBJ2-1, is NAGVMQNPRHLVRRRGQEARLRCSPMKGHSHVYWYRQLPEEGLKFMVYLQKENIIDESGMPKERFSAEFPKEGPSILRIQQVVRGDSAAYFCASSIFGTSGRAGPFNEQFFGPGTRLTVL.

The sample holds one count of this clone. The V gene is TRBV5-1, the J gene TRBJ2-5; D remains ambiguous. This CDR3 contains 13 residues. V lost 1 base and J 5 bases, leaving 9 bases between the germline ends. Per germline, CDR1 SGHRS and CDR2 YFSETQ. The CDR3 coding sequence is TGCGCCAGCAGCTTGCCCGTTGCGGAGACCCAGTACTTC. It encodes CASSLPVAETQYF.

The chain recombines TRBV5-5 with TRBJ1-6, with no clear D. Per the germline V gene, CDR1 is SGHKS and CDR2 is YYEKEE (reference sequence). The CDR3 totals 17 residues. Trimming cost V 0 bases and J 0 bases, with 10 bases left between them. The CDR3 loop is CASSLVDISSYNSPLHF. CDR3 nucleotide sequence: TGTGCCAGCAGCTTGGTCGACATAAGCTCCTATAATTCACCCCTCCACTTT.

V and J are TRBV19 and TRBJ2-2; 12 positions agree with TRBD2. The CDR3 is made up of 16 amino acids. Losses at the gene ends were 8 bases for V and 4 bases for J; bases not matched to a gene: 8. CDR1 LNHDA and CDR2 SQIVND come from the germline V gene (reference sequence). CDR3 sequence (DNA): TGTGCCAGTCTAGACCTAGCGGGAGGGCCCACCGGGGAGCTGTTTTTT. Amino acids: CASLDLAGGPTGELFF.

As to this clone: One junction end does not reproduce the germline sequence, and a read error may be involved. This chain uses TRBV7-9 with TRBJ1-1; no clear D. Per the germline V gene, CDR1 is SEHNR and CDR2 is FQNEAQ (reference sequence). The CDR3 has 12 residues. The CDR3 coding sequence is TGTTCCAGCAGCTTTGGAGAAGCCCGAGCTTTCTTT. This gives the protein CSSSFGEARAFF.

This clone came up a few times. This chain joins TRBV6-1 and TRBJ2-5, with 12 bases that match TRBD2. This CDR3 is built from 19 residues. Losses at the gene ends were 0 bases for V and 4 bases for J; bases not matched to a gene: 12. Looked up from germline, CDR1 is MNHNS and CDR2 is SASEGT. The CDR3 protein is CASSEARLAGGLWGETQYF. The CDR3 nucleotides read TGTGCCAGCAGTGAAGCGCGGCTAGCGGGGGGGCTGTGGGGAGAGACCCAGTACTTC.

The rearrangement links TRBV7-2 to TRBJ1-2; a possible D gene is TRBD1 (6 bases). The CDR3 spans 14 residues. V lost 5 bases to trimming and J lost 5 bases, with 15 bases between them. Per germline, CDR1 SGHTA and CDR2 FQGNSA. This CDR3 reads CASSIGGALYGYTF. DNA for the CDR3: TGTGCCAGCAGCATAGGGGGAGCCTTGTATGGCTACACCTTC.

V and J are TRBV28 and TRBJ2-7, with TRBD2 as a possible D gene (5 bases). The germline V gene has CDR1 MDHEN and CDR2 SYDVKM. V was clipped by 5 bases and J by 2 bases, with 13 bases between them. This CDR3 spans 14 amino acids. The CDR3 here is CASSPRTEAYEQYF. In DNA, the CDR3 is TGTGCCAGCAGTCCGCGGACGGAGGCCTACGAGCAGTACTTC. Variable domain in full (rest from reference TRBV28 and TRBJ2-7): DVKVTQSSRYLVKRTGEKVFLECVQDMDHENMFWYRQDPGLGLRLIYFSYDVKMKEKGDIPEGYSVSREKKERFSLILESASTNQTSMYLCASSPRTEAYEQYFGPGTRLTVT.